Below, one TCR beta chain is given with its context. Original processing methods: Amplification of reference gene primers was used by the study to estimate nucleated cell counts. Sequenced by immunoSEQ multiplex PCR; TCRdb stores in-frame clones only, minus some. The V and J calls and clone size were taken over from that table, and D and trimming were inferred from the DNA. The sample has 200,000 to 250,000 clones, 70% to 85% seen once. The data were obtained in a study of blood T cell repertoires in COVID-19. Background on the study: There were acute and convalescent COVID-19 samples, and they came from the United States, Italy and Spain. PBMCs, B-cell-depleted T cells, or T cells were the source of the cDNA or gDNA that made up the material.

CDR1 is SGHNT and CDR2 is YYREEE in the germline V gene (reference sequence). V lost 0 bases and J lost 2, with 11 bases in between. The CDR3 runs to 16 residues. Material: peripheral blood. The clonotype comes from a woman aged 40 to 50 who had recovered from COVID-19. The chain couples TRBV5-4 to TRBJ2-2; D is unresolved. CDR3 in DNA: TGTGCCAGCAGCTTGGATGTCCTCCTCAACACCGGGGAGCTGTTTTTT. Protein product: CASSLDVLLNTGELFF.